The rows below give T cell receptor beta chains drawn from one sample of a study of T-cell reconstitution after alpha-beta-depleted transplantation in children. TCRdb itself ran the PCR reads through MiXCR, one entry per CDR3 protein. The sample carries 200,000 to 300,000 distinct CDR3 sequences, over 20% recorded once. The specimen comprised PBMCs, sampled before TCRalphabeta/CD19-depleted stem cell transplant. The receptors were gathered from a girl aged 2 to 10 with Fanconi anemia, due to receive a stem cell transplant. CDR3s include the opening cysteine and the closing phenylalanine or tryptophan. The D gene is left open where the match is weak. Size is omitted from some rows. Given values are once, few, many or a class for expanded clones.

J	V	D	size	DNA	CDR3
TRBJ2-7	TRBV29-1	TRBD1	few	TGCAGCGTTGGAGGTCAGGGGGCAAACTACGAGCAGTACTTC	CSVGGQGANYEQYF
TRBJ1-1	TRBV7-8	TRBD1	-	TGTGCCAGCAGCCCCCTTATAATGACAGGGTTGAACACTGAAGCTTTCTTT	CASSPLIMTGLNTEAFF
TRBJ2-1	TRBV29-1	TRBD2	-	TGCAGCGTCCGGTTAGCGGGAGAGTCCTACAATGAGCAGTTCTTC	CSVRLAGESYNEQFF
TRBJ2-7	TRBV29-1	-	-	TGCAGCGCCCAAAACCCCGGGACAACTAGCTCCTACGAGCAGTACTTC	CSAQNPGTTSSYEQYF
TRBJ2-7	TRBV18	-	many	TGTGCCAGCTCATACACGGTAGGATTGGACACTACCTACGAGCAGTACTTC	CASSYTVGLDTTYEQYF
TRBJ2-7	TRBV11-2	TRBD2	-	TGTGCCAGCAGCTTAGAACGTCTTATGGCTAGCGGGCTCTACGAGCAGTACTTC	CASSLERLMASGLYEQYF
TRBJ1-5	TRBV5-1	-	-	TGCGCCAGCAGCAAGGATCCCGATCAGCCCCAGCATTTT	CASSKDPDQPQHF
TRBJ2-3	TRBV5-1	-	many	TGCGCCAGCAGCTTGCGGGATAGCACAGATACGCAGTATTTT	CASSLRDSTDTQYF
TRBJ2-5	TRBV27	TRBD2	many	TGTGCCAGCAGTTTATGGCCTAGCGGGAGTGGTGAGACCCAGTACTTC	CASSLWPSGSGETQYF
TRBJ1-1	TRBV6-6	-	-	TGTGCCAGCAGTTACTCGGCGTCGGTAGCTTTCTTT	CASSYSASVAFF
TRBJ2-7	TRBV15	-	many	TGTGCCACCAGCAGAGTGGAGGGCTCCTACGAGCAGTACTTC	CATSRVEGSYEQYF
TRBJ1-5	TRBV20-1	-	-	TGCAGTGCCTCGATTGGGGGTAAGTTGGATCAGCCCCAGCATTTT	CSASIGGKLDQPQHF
TRBJ2-1	TRBV7-3	-	few	TGTGCCAGCAGCCTACGGGCCCGGGACTCCAACATTTTTTCTGAGCAGTTCTTC	CASSLRARDSNIFSEQFF
TRBJ2-3	TRBV6-1	-	-	TGTGCCAGCAGTCCACTCACTGGCACAGATACGCAGTATTTT	CASSPLTGTDTQYF
TRBJ2-1	TRBV28	TRBD2	-	TGTGCCAGCAGTTTACCTAGCGGGGACCTCAATGAGCAGTTCTTC	CASSLPSGDLNEQFF
TRBJ2-7	TRBV6-2/TRBV6-3	-	-	TGTGCCAGCAGTTACTCCGAACTAGCACTACCCTACGAGCAGTACTTC	CASSYSELALPYEQYF
TRBJ1-1	TRBV20-1	-	few	TGCAGTGCTAGTCGCAGTGCTGAAGCTTTCTTT	CSASRSAEAFF
TRBJ2-4	TRBV29-1	TRBD2	many	TGCAGCGTTCAAGCGGGGGTACAAAACATTCAGTACTTC	CSVQAGVQNIQYF
TRBJ2-7	TRBV20-1	-	-	TGCAGTGCTAGGGACGGCGGTTTAGGGGTCTACGAGCAGTACTTC	CSARDGGLGVYEQYF
TRBJ2-7	TRBV7-3	-	-	TGTGCCAGCAGCAAAGCAGGAGGGCCTACCTACGAGCAGTACTTC	CASSKAGGPTYEQYF
TRBJ2-6	TRBV5-1	TRBD1	few	TGCGCCAGCAGCTTCTGGACACCGGGACAGGGTTCTGGGGCCAACGTCCTGACTTTC	CASSFWTPGQGSGANVLTF
TRBJ2-7	TRBV2	TRBD2	-	TGTGCCAGCAGGGGACTAGCGACCTACGAGCAGTACTTC	CASRGLATYEQYF
TRBJ2-7	TRBV28	TRBD1	-	TGTGCCAGCAGTCCGACAGGGTTTCTAACCTACGAGCAGTACTTC	CASSPTGFLTYEQYF
TRBJ2-1	TRBV12-3/TRBV12-4	-	-	TGTGCCAGCAGAGGGACCGCCACCCCCCAGTTCTTC	CASRGTATPQFF
TRBJ2-7	TRBV4-2	TRBD1	few	TGTGCCAGCAGCCAAGCGGGACAGGGGGCCTACGAGCAGTACTTC	CASSQAGQGAYEQYF